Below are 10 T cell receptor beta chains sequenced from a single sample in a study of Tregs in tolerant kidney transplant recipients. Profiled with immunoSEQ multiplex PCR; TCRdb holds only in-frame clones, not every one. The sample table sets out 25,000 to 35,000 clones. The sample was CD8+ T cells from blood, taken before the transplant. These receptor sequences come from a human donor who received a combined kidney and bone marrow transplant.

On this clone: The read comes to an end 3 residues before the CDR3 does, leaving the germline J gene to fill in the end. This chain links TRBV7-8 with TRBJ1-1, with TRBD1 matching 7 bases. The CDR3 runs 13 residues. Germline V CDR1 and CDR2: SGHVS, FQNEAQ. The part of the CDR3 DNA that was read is TGTGCCAGCAGCTTAGAGGGGGCAACGGTA. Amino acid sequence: CASSLEGATV. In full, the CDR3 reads CASSLEGATVAFF.

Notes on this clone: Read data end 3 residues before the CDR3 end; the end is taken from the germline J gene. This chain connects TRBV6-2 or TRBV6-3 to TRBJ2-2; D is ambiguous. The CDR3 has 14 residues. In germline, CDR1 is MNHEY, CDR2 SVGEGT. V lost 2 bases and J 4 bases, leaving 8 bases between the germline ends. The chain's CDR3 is CASSYVGRTGELFF. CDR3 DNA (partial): TGTGCCAGCAGTTACGTTGGGCGCACCGGGGAG.

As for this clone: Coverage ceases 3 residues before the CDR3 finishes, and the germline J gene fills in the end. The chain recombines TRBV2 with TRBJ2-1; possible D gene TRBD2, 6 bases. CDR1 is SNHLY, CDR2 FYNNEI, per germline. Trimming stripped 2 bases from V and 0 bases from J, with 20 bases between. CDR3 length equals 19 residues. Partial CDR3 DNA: TGTGCCAGCAGTGAATGGTCGCTAGCGCGTACAAACTCCTACAATGAG. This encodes CASSEWSLARTNSYNE. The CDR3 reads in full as CASSEWSLARTNSYNEQFF.

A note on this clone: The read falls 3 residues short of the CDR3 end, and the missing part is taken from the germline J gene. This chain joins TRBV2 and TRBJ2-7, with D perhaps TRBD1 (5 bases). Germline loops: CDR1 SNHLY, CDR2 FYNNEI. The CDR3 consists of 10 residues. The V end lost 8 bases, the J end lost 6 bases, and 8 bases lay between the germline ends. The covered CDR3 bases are TGTGCCAGCTCCCAGGGCGAG. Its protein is CASSQGE. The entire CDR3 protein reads CASSQGEQYF.

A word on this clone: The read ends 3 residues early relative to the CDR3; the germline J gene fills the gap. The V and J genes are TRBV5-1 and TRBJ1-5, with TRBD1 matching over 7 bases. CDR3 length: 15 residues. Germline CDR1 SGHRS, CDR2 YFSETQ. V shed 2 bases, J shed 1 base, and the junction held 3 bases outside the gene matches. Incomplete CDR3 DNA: TGCGCCAGCAGCTTCACAGGGGCGAGCAATCAGCCC. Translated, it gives CASSFTGASNQP. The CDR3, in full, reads CASSFTGASNQPQHF.

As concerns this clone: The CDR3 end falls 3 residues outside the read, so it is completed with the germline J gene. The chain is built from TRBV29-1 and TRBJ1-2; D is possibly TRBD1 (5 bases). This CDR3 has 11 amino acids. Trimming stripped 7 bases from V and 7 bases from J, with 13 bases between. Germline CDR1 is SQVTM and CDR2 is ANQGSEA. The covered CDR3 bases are TGCAGCGGCCGACAGACTAGTGGC. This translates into CSGRQTSG. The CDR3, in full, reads CSGRQTSGYTF. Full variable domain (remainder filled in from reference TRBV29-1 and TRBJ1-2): SAVISQKPSRDICQRGTSLTIQCQVDSQVTMMFWYRQQPGQSLTLIATANQGSEATYESGFVIDKFPISRPNLTFSTLTVSNMSPEDSSIYLCSGRQTSGYTFGSGTRLTVV.

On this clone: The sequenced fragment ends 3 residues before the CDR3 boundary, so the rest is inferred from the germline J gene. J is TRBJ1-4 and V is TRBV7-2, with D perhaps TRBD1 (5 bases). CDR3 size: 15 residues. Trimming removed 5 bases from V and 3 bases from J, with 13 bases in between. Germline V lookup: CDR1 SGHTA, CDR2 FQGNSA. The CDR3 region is CASSPSTAANEKLFF. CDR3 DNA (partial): TGTGCCAGCAGCCCGTCGACAGCAGCTAATGAAAAA.

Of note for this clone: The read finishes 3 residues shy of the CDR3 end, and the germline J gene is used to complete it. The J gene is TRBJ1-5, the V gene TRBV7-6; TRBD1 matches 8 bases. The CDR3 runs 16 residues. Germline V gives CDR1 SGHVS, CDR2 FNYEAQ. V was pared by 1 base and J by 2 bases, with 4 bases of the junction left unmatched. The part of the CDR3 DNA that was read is TGTGCCAGCAGCTTAGGGCAGGGGGCCGGCAATCAGCCC. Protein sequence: CASSLGQGAGNQP. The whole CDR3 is CASSLGQGAGNQPQHF.

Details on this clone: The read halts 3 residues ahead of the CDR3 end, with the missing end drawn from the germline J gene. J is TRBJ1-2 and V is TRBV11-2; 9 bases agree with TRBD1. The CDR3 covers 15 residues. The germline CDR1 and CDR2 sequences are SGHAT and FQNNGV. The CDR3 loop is CASSSGQGSADGYTF. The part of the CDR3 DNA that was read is TGTGCCAGCAGCTCGGGACAGGGATCAGCGGACGGC.

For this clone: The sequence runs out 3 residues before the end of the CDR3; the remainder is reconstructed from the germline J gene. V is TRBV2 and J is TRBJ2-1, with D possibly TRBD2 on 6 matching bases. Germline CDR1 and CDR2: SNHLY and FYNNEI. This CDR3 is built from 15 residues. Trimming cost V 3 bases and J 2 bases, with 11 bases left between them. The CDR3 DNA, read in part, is TGTGCCAGCAGTGAGGGCGGGGTCACCTACAATGAG. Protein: CASSEGGVTYNE. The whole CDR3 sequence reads CASSEGGVTYNEQFF. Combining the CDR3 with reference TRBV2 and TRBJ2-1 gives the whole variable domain EPEVTQTPSHQVTQMGQEVILRCVPISNHLYFYWYRQILGQKVEFLVSFYNNEISEKSEIFDDQFSVERPDGSNFTLKIRSTKLEDSAMYFCASSEGGVTYNEQFFGPGTRLTVL.